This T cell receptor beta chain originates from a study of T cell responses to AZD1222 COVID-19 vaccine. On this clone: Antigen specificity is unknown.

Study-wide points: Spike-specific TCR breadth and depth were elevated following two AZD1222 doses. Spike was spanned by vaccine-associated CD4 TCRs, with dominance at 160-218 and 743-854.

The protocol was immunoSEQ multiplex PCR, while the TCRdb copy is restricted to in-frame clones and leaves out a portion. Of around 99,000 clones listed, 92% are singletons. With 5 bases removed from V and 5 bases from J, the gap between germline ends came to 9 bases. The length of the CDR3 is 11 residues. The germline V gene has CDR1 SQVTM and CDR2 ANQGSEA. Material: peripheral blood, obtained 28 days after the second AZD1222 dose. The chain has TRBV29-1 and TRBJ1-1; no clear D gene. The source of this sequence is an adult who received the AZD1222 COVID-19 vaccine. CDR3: CSVSFGTEAFF. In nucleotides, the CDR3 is TGCAGCGTTAGCTTTGGGACTGAAGCTTTCTTT.